This paragraph covers one TCR beta chain sequence. These data originate in a study of blood T cell repertoires in COVID-19. Study-level information: Some COVID-19 samples were acute and others convalescent; all came from the United States, Italy and Spain. Sample material is recorded as cDNA or gDNA derived from T cells, B-cell-depleted T cells, or PBMCs.

Trimming left V 5 bases short and J 5 bases short, with 24 bases between. The length of the CDR3 is 17 residues. CDR1 is SNHLY and CDR2 is FYNNEI in the germline V gene. TCRdb keeps only in-frame clones here, not all; method: immunoSEQ multiplex PCR. The sample has nearly 55,000 clones, around 83% seen once. The chain couples TRBV2 to TRBJ2-5; D might be TRBD2 (6 bases). The receptor comes from a man in his 70s with active COVID-19. The sample taken for sequencing was peripheral blood. The chain's CDR3 is CASSSTGTSVGGETQYF. The CDR3 nucleotides are TGTGCCAGCAGTTCAACCGGGACCTCTGTAGGAGGGGAGACCCAGTACTTC.